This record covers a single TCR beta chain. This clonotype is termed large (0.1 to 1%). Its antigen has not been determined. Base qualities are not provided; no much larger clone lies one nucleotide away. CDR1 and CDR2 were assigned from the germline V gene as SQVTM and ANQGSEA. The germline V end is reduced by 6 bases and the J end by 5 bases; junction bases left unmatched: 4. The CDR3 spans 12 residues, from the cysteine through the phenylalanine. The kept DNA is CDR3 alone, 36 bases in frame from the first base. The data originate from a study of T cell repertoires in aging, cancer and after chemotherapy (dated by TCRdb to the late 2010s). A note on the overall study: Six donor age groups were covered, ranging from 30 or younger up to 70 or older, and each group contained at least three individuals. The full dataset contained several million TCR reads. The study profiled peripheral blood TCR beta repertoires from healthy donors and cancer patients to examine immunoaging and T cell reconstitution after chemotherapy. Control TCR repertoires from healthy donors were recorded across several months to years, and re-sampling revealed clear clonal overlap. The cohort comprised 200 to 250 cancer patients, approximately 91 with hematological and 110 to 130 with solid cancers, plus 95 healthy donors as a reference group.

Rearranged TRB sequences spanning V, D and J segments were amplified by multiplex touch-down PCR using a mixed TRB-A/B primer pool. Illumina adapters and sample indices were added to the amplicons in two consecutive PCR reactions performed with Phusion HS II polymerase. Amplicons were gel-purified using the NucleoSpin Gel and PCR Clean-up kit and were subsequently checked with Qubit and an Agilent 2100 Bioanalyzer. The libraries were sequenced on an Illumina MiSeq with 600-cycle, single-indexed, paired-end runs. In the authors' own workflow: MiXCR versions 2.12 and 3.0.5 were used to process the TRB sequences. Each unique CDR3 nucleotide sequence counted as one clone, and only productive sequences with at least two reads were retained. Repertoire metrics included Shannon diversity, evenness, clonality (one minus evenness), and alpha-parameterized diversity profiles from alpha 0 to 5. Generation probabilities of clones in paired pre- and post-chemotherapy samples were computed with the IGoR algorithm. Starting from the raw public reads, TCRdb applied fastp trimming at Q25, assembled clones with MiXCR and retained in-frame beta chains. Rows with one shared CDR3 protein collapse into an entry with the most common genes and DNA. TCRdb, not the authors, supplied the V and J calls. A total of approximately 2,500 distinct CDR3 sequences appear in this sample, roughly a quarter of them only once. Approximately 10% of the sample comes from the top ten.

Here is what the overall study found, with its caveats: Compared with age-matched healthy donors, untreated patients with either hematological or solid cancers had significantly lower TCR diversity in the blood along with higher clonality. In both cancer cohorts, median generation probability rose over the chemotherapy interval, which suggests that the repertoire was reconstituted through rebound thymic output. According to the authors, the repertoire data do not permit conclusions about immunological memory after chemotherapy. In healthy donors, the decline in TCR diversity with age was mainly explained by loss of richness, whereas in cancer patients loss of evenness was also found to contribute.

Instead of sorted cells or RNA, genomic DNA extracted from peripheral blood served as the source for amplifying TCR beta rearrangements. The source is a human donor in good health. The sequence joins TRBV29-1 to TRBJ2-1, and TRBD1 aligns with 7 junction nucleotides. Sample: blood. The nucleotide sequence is TGCAGCGTGGACAGGCCTCACAATGAGCAGTTCTTC. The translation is CSVDRPHNEQFF.